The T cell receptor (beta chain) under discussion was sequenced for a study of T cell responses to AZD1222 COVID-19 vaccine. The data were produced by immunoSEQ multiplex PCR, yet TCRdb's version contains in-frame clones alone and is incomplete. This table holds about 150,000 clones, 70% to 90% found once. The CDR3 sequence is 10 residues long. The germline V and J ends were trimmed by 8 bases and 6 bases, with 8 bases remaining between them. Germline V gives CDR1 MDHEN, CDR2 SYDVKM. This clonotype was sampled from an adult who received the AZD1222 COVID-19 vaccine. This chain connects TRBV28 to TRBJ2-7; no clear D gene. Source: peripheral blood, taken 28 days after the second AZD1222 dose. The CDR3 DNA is TGTGCCAGCCAATACGGCGAGCAGTACTTC. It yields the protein CASQYGEQYF.